The rows below give T cell receptor beta chains drawn from one sample of a study of CD8 T cells in ankylosing spondylitis. TCRdb re-analysed the 5' RACE reads in MiXCR, keeping a single row per CDR3 protein. The sample contains hundreds of thousands of distinct CDR3 sequences, 10% to 15% of which appear only once. Material: blood, either unsorted or a sorted T cell fraction (not recorded which). The receptors come from a male donor with ankylosing spondylitis. CDR3s include the opening cysteine and the closing phenylalanine or tryptophan. A D gene is named only where the DNA matches it firmly. Where a row states a size, it is once, few, many or the class of an expanded clone; other rows omit it.

d_call j_call v_call clone_size cdr3_nt cdr3_aa
- TRBJ2-3 TRBV3-1 few TGTGCCAGCAGCCAATTATCGGGACTCGTCGCAGATACGCAGTATTTT CASSQLSGLVADTQYF
- TRBJ1-5 TRBV6-5 many TGTGCCAGCAGTTCCCTCAGTGGACAGTCCAATCAGCCCCAGCATTTT CASSSLSGQSNQPQHF
- TRBJ1-4 TRBV15 many TGTGCCACCAGTGTGGCTAGTCGGGAAAAACTGTTTTTT CATSVASREKLFF
- TRBJ2-3 TRBV20-1 - TGCAGTGCTAGAGACCCAGGGGGGGCCACAGATACGCAGTATTTT CSARDPGGATDTQYF
- TRBJ1-1 TRBV6-2/TRBV6-3 - TGTGCCAGCAGTTACTACTTGCCACAGGGGAACACTGAAGCTTTCTTT CASSYYLPQGNTEAFF
- TRBJ2-1 TRBV6-2/TRBV6-3 many TGTGCCAGCACCAAGTACAATGAGCAGTTCTTC CASTKYNEQFF
- TRBJ1-1 TRBV3-1 many TGTGCCAGCAGCCAATTGAACACTGAAGCTTTCTTT CASSQLNTEAFF
TRBD1 TRBJ1-1 TRBV5-1 many TGCGCCAGCAGTGGACAGGGGGTCGGAGCTTTCTTT CASSGQGVGAFF
- TRBJ1-3 TRBV6-1 many TGTGCCAGCGCCAGCCAGGGGAAAATGGGAAACACCATATATTTT CASASQGKMGNTIYF
- TRBJ2-1 TRBV29-1 - TGCAGCGGGGGCCCGCGGCCCCAATCCTACAATGAGCAGTTCTTC CSGGPRPQSYNEQFF
- TRBJ1-1 TRBV20-1 many TGCAGTGCTAGACGTCTAATGAGGAGACAGCCCCGCACTGAAGCTTTCTTT CSARRLMRRQPRTEAFF
TRBD1 TRBJ2-7 TRBV2 - TGTGCCAGCAGCGTGCCGGGACAGGGGGCCTACGAGCAGTACTTC CASSVPGQGAYEQYF
- TRBJ1-1 TRBV29-1 many TGCAGCGTTGAGAGGGGCCGGAACACTGAAGCTTTCTTT CSVERGRNTEAFF
- TRBJ2-1 TRBV23-1 - TGCGCCAGCAGTCAATCTGACAACAATGAGCAGTTCTTC CASSQSDNNEQFF
- TRBJ2-2 TRBV10-3 - TGTGCCATCAGAAAAACCGGGGAGCTGTTTTTT CAIRKTGELFF
- TRBJ2-3 TRBV5-1 - TGCGCCAGCAGCTTAAGGGCTGGAGTTGGGGATACGCAGTATTTT CASSLRAGVGDTQYF
TRBD2 TRBJ2-7 TRBV6-5 few TGTGCCAGCAGTTTACTGGGACTAGCGGGATCCTACGAGCAGTACTTC CASSLLGLAGSYEQYF
- TRBJ1-3 TRBV5-1 - TGCGCCAGCAGCATACCTACAGGGACCTCTGGAAACACCATATATTTT CASSIPTGTSGNTIYF
- TRBJ1-1 TRBV6-5 - TGTGCCAGCAGCTTTACTTACAGTCTCGGGGACACTGAAGCTTTCTTT CASSFTYSLGDTEAFF
- TRBJ2-6 TRBV24-1 many TGTGCCACCAGCCAGTCTGGGGCCAACGTCCTGACTTTC CATSQSGANVLTF
- TRBJ2-1 TRBV7-9 - TGTGCCGTACGGTCCTACAATGAGCAGTTCTTC CAVRSYNEQFF
- TRBJ1-5 TRBV20-1 - TGCAGTCCTTTGATGAGCAATCAGCCCCAGCATTTT CSPLMSNQPQHF